These 27 T cell receptor beta chains originate from one sample sequenced in a study of blood T cell repertoires in COVID-19. Measured with immunoSEQ multiplex PCR; TCRdb has only the in-frame clones, and not every one. The table has about 350,000 clones, about 90% seen once. Input material: PBMCs or T cells enriched from blood (not recorded which). The receptor source for this set is a woman aged 25 to 45 who had been exposed to COVID-19.

The V gene is TRBV7-2, the J gene TRBJ2-3; 10 nucleotides match TRBD2. Germline-derived CDR1 and CDR2 are SGHTA and FQGNSA. With 3 bases clipped from V and 3 bases from J, the junction kept 9 bases outside the gene matches. This CDR3 is 17 amino acids long. The CDR3 sequence: CASSFGTAGGPTDTQYF. In DNA form, the CDR3 reads TGTGCCAGCAGCTTTGGTACAGCGGGAGGGCCGACAGATACGCAGTATTTT.

The count of this clone is one. The V gene is TRBV19, the J gene TRBJ2-3, with D tentatively TRBD2 (5 bases). The CDR3 extends over 16 amino acids. Germline V gene lookup returns CDR1 LNHDA and CDR2 SQIVND (reference sequence). Between the trimmed V and J ends, which lost 7 bases and 4 bases, there was a span of 21 bases. DNA of the CDR3: TGTGCCAGTATTGACCACCGGGGTGACACCGCAGATACGCAGTATTTT. Translated: CASIDHRGDTADTQYF.

The chain recombines TRBV19 with TRBJ1-1; D is possibly TRBD1 (5 bases). V shed 5 bases and J shed 2 bases, with 9 bases lying between them. Germline CDR1 LNHDA, CDR2 SQIVND (reference sequence). The CDR3 is 13 amino acids. The CDR3 here is CASSLDTNTEAFF. In nucleotides, the CDR3 is TGTGCCAGTAGTCTGGACACTAACACTGAAGCTTTCTTT.

The chain carries TRBV27 and TRBJ1-5; D possibly corresponds to TRBD1 (6 bases). The germline V gene has CDR1 MNHEY and CDR2 SMNVEV (reference sequence). The V gene lost 7 bases and the J gene lost 4 bases, with 23 bases spanning the gap. CDR3 size: 17 residues. The CDR3 region is CASTNKTGTLLNQPQHF. The CDR3 DNA reads as TGTGCCAGCACAAATAAAACCGGGACACTCCTAAATCAGCCCCAGCATTTT.

J is TRBJ2-7 and V is TRBV23-1; D might be TRBD2 (7 bases). TRBV23-1 is flagged as an ORF with uncertain function. The CDR3 has 16 amino acids. The V and J ends lost 6 bases and 3 bases respectively, with 21 bases between them. The CDR3 DNA follows: TGCGCCAGCAGCCCCCGGGTAGGGGGGGGTTTCTACGAGCAGTACTTC. Protein: CASSPRVGGGFYEQYF.

The V gene is TRBV4-2, the J gene TRBJ2-7; TRBD2 aligns across 9 bases. V lost 1 base, J lost 0 bases, and 1 base stayed unmatched. CDR1 LGHNA and CDR2 YNFKEQ come from the germline V gene. The CDR3 is made up of 15 amino acids. DNA for the CDR3: TGTGCCAGCAGCCAAGGACTAGCGGTCTCCTACGAGCAGTACTTC. Its protein product is CASSQGLAVSYEQYF.

This sequence joins TRBV18 and TRBJ1-1, with D perhaps matching TRBD1 (6 bases). V lost 3 bases and J 0 bases, leaving 8 bases between the germline ends. This CDR3 has 14 residues. Germline CDR1 is KGHSH and CDR2 is LQKENI. The CDR3, as DNA: TGTGCCAGCTCACCGACAGGATTGAACACTGAAGCTTTCTTT. This encodes CASSPTGLNTEAFF.

In this sample, this clone turned up once. V and J are TRBV29-1 and TRBJ2-7; 9 bases agree with TRBD2. V lost 7 bases, J lost 3 bases, and 10 bases stayed unmatched. CDR3 length: 14 residues. CDR1 is SQVTM and CDR2 is ANQGSEA in the germline V gene. CDR3 region: CSAVPGLASYEQYF. The CDR3 DNA reads TGCAGCGCTGTCCCGGGACTAGCTAGCTACGAGCAGTACTTC.

This clone showed up just a few times. The rearrangement links TRBV19 to TRBJ1-3, with D possibly being TRBD1 (6 bases). Trimming took off 10 bases at V and 0 bases at J, with 16 bases between the two ends. Germline loops: CDR1 LNHDA, CDR2 SQIVND (reference sequence). The CDR3 covers 15 residues. The CDR3 is CATLQGTASGNTIYF. CDR3 nucleotides: TGTGCCACCTTACAGGGTACTGCCTCTGGAAACACCATATATTTT.

V gene TRBV27 combines with J gene TRBJ2-1; D is uncertain. The CDR3 spans 14 residues. CDR1 is MNHEY, CDR2 SMNVEV, per germline (reference sequence). V was trimmed by 2 bases and J by 5 bases, leaving 10 bases between them. DNA for the CDR3: TGTGCCAGCAGTTTAATGGGCTCTGACAATGAGCAGTTCTTC. The encoded protein is CASSLMGSDNEQFF.

This clone was detected a few times. The chain couples TRBV3-1 (or the pseudogene TRBV3-2) to TRBJ2-4; D unclear. Germline V gene lookup returns CDR1 LGHDT and CDR2 YNNKEL (reference sequence). This CDR3 spans 11 amino acids. Trimming took 1 base from V and 9 from J, leaving 4 bases between them. The CDR3 is CASSQARIQYF. CDR3 nucleotides: TGTGCCAGCAGCCAAGCCCGCATTCAGTACTTC.

The V and J genes are TRBV3-1 (or the pseudogene TRBV3-2) and TRBJ1-2, with D tentatively TRBD1 (5 bases). Germline assignment: CDR1 LGHDT and CDR2 YNNKEL (reference sequence). With 4 bases removed from V and 3 bases from J, the gap between germline ends came to 15 bases. This CDR3 comprises 15 residues. The CDR3 nucleotides are TGTGCCAGCAGCCCGGGACTTCAATTTGACTATGGCTACACCTTC. Translated: CASSPGLQFDYGYTF.

CDR3 in DNA: TGTGCCACCAGCGGACAGGGTTTTTACAATGAGCAGTTCTTC. Its protein is CATSGQGFYNEQFF. The rearrangement links TRBV24-1 to TRBJ2-1, with 8 bases matching TRBD1. The CDR3 consists of 14 residues. V was pared by 7 bases and J by 4 bases, with 5 bases of the junction left unmatched. The V gene's germline CDR1 is KGHDR and CDR2 SFDVKD.

This clone was detected once. The genes are TRBV28 and TRBJ1-5; TRBD1 matches 8 bases. From germline, CDR1 is MDHEN and CDR2 SYDVKM. The CDR3 is 16 residues long. With V trimmed by 3 bases and J by 7 bases, 11 bases remained unmatched. CDR3 in amino acids: CASSFSLGQGRQPQHF. The CDR3, as DNA: TGTGCCAGCAGTTTCAGCCTAGGACAGGGAAGGCAGCCCCAGCATTTT.

The chain has TRBV10-2 and TRBJ1-1; perhaps TRBD1 as D (6 bases). In germline, CDR1 is WSHSY, CDR2 SAAADI. V dropped 6 bases and J dropped 1 base, with 12 bases sitting between them. This CDR3 region has 14 residues. The CDR3 bases are TGCGCCAGCAGGACAGGCCATCAGAACACTGAAGCTTTCTTT. Translating it yields CASRTGHQNTEAFF.

The chain links TRBV6-5 to TRBJ2-1; 9 bases fit TRBD2. The V and J ends lost 5 bases and 1 base, in that order; junction bases with no gene match: 3. The V gene's germline CDR1 is MNHEY and CDR2 SVGAGI. The CDR3 is made up of 15 amino acids. The chain's CDR3 is CASSRLADSYNEQFF. For the CDR3, the DNA is TGTGCCAGCAGTCGACTAGCGGATTCCTACAATGAGCAGTTCTTC.

The gene calls are TRBV5-6 and TRBJ2-1, with 13 bases fitting TRBD2. Trimming cost V 4 bases and J 13 bases; bases outside gene matches: 14. Per germline, CDR1 SGHDT and CDR2 YYEEEE. This CDR3 region has 16 residues. This CDR3 reads CASSERELLAGGRQFF. DNA for the CDR3: TGTGCCAGCAGCGAGAGGGAGTTACTAGCGGGAGGGCGCCAGTTCTTC.

The chain uses TRBV12-2 and TRBJ2-5; the DNA was not used to check the table's D call, TRBD2. TRBV12-2 is designated a pseudogene. This CDR3 region has 19 residues. As DNA, the CDR3 is TGTGCAAGTCGCTTAGCGTGTCCCAAAGCGGGAGGGCCCCAAGAGACCCAGTACTTC. Its translation: CASRLACPKAGGPQETQYF.

The genes are TRBV5-1 and TRBJ2-3; 9 bases align to TRBD1. V trimming: 4 bases; J trimming: 2 bases; junction bases outside the gene matches: 11. This CDR3 comprises 17 residues. Germline-derived CDR1 and CDR2 are SGHRS and YFSETQ. CDR3: CASSVFPGQGSTDTQYF. The CDR3 DNA reads TGCGCCAGCAGCGTTTTTCCGGGACAGGGTTCCACAGATACGCAGTATTTT.

The chain recombines TRBV5-5 with TRBJ2-1; the D gene is possibly TRBD2 (6 bases). Germline lookup yields CDR1 SGHKS and CDR2 YYEKEE (reference sequence). The CDR3 is 15 residues long. Between the trimmed V and J ends, which lost 0 bases and 9 bases, there was a span of 16 bases. The CDR3 DNA reads as TGTGCCAGCAGCTTGGTGGAGGGAGGAGTTACTGAGCAGTTCTTC. It is translated as CASSLVEGGVTEQFF. The variable domain in full, completed from reference TRBV5-5 and TRBJ2-1, reads DAGVTQSPTHLIKTRGQQVTLRCSPISGHKSVSWYQQVLGQGPQFIFQYYEKEERGRGNFPDRFSARQFPNYSSELNVNALLLGDSALYLCASSLVEGGVTEQFFGPGTRLTVL.

V gene TRBV7-9 combines with J gene TRBJ1-4, with 8 positions matching TRBD1. The CDR3 runs to 14 residues. In germline, CDR1 is SEHNR, CDR2 FQNEAQ (reference sequence). The J segment lost 7 bases and the V segment lost 5 bases, leaving 6 bases of the junction unmatched. CDR3 sequence reads: CASSIQGGSEKLFF. The DNA of the CDR3 is TGTGCCAGCAGCATACAGGGGGGGAGTGAAAAACTGTTTTTT.

This chain links TRBV27 with TRBJ2-3; D gene unclear. The CDR3 has 12 residues. V was clipped by 6 bases and J by 6 bases, with 10 bases between them. CDR1 and CDR2 from the germline V gene are MNHEY and SMNVEV (reference sequence). In nucleotides, the CDR3 is TGTGCCAGCAGCCTCTTGGGCGATACGCAGTATTTT. It codes for CASSLLGDTQYF.

In this sample, this clone turned up a few times. CDR3 DNA: TGTGCCAGCAGCACGAGGGACAGGGGGGGTTATGAAGCTTTCTTT. It encodes CASSTRDRGGYEAFF. The chain uses TRBV5-4 and TRBJ1-1; 11 positions agree with TRBD1. CDR3 length: 15 residues. CDR1 is SGHNT, CDR2 YYREEE, per germline (reference sequence). J gave up 7 bases and V 4 bases, and 9 bases lay outside the gene matches.

The chain employs TRBV5-1 and TRBJ2-1; a weak D match, TRBD1 (5 bases). Trimming removed 6 bases from V and 6 bases from J, with 16 bases in between. Germline assignment: CDR1 SGHRS and CDR2 YFSETQ. This CDR3 has 14 residues. In nucleotides, the CDR3 is TGCGCCAGCAATCCAGGGAAGACGGGCAATGAGCAGTTCTTC. Residues: CASNPGKTGNEQFF.

The chain uses TRBV20-1 and TRBJ1-6; TRBD1 might be the D (6 bases). Trimming took 3 bases from V and 10 from J, leaving 19 bases between them. Germline V gives CDR1 DFQATT, CDR2 SNEGSKA (reference sequence). The CDR3 extends over 15 amino acids. CDR3 sequence (DNA): TGCAGTGCTAGTGGGAGCAGGGGCGAAGAATCACCCCTCCACTTT. It yields the protein CSASGSRGEESPLHF.

This sequence joins TRBV9 and TRBJ1-4; perhaps TRBD1 as D (6 bases). The ends were cut back, 4 bases at V and 7 bases at J, with 14 bases in the middle. The CDR3 is made up of 14 amino acids. CDR1 and CDR2 (germline): SGDLS, YYNGEE. CDR3 protein: CASSPPGEGEKLFF. For the CDR3, the DNA is TGTGCCAGCAGCCCGCCAGGGGAGGGTGAAAAACTGTTTTTT.

V and J are TRBV30 and TRBJ2-5; D uncertain. From germline, CDR1 is GTSNPN and CDR2 SVGIG (reference sequence). CDR3 length: 12 residues. Trimming cost V 2 bases and J 5 bases, with 9 bases left between them. The CDR3 DNA is TGTGCCTGGAGTTGGCTCGGGGAGACCCAGTACTTC. Its translation: CAWSWLGETQYF.